The present entry profiles one T cell receptor beta chain with its context. Antigen specificity is unknown. The sample is drawn from a study of T cell repertoires in cytomegalovirus infection. About the research overall: Alongside well-studied HLA-B-restricted CMV epitopes, recently identified HLA-C-restricted CMV epitopes were also used. In public TCR beta signatures, there were indications of both CMV infection and matching HLA type.

The V and J ends lost 8 bases and 11 bases respectively, with 22 bases between them. Germline V gives CDR1 LNHDA, CDR2 SQIVND (reference sequence). The CDR3 covers 14 residues. TCRdb analysed the reads with MiXCR anew, one entry per CDR3 protein. The sample carries some 560,000 distinct CDR3 sequences, approximately 40% recorded once. Study results and caveats: Public TCR beta family frequency separated CMV-and-HLA carriers, including in an independent cohort. It was HLA-C-restricted CMV-specific TCR beta clonotypes that dominated the response ex vivo.

The rearrangement joins TRBV19 to TRBJ1-5, with a tentative D call TRBD1 (6 bases). The sample consisted of cultured PBMCs, taken from culture after CMV antigen stimulation. The clonotype comes from a human donor in good health (CMV status not recorded). Some clones in this sample may be carry-over from other donors' samples. This CDR3 is CASAPTTQGRAQHF. CDR3 DNA sequence: TGTGCCAGTGCCCCCACCACCCAGGGGAGGGCCCAGCATTTT.